This TCR beta chain was captured in a study of graft-versus-host responses after intestinal transplantation. Study observations and caveats: GvH clones turned up in recipient marrow; some had shown up first in ileum or blood.

The CDR3 consists of 13 residues. This clone appeared once. Its antigen is unknown. Profiled with immunoSEQ multiplex PCR; TCRdb holds only in-frame clones, not every one. Counted here are about 77,000 clones, about nine tenths occurring once; the ten biggest clones make up over 0.55%. The sequence came from a human patient who received an intestinal transplant, so some T cells may come from the graft donor. The sample was PBMCs, taken 98 days after intestinal transplantation. The V call is TRBV1, the J call TRBJ2-7; the D call TRBD1 from the table was never checked on the DNA. TRBV1 represents a pseudogene. CDR3 sequence reads: CTSSQTDSYEQYF. As DNA, the CDR3 is TGCACCAGCAGCCAAACTGACAGCTACGAGCAGTACTTC.